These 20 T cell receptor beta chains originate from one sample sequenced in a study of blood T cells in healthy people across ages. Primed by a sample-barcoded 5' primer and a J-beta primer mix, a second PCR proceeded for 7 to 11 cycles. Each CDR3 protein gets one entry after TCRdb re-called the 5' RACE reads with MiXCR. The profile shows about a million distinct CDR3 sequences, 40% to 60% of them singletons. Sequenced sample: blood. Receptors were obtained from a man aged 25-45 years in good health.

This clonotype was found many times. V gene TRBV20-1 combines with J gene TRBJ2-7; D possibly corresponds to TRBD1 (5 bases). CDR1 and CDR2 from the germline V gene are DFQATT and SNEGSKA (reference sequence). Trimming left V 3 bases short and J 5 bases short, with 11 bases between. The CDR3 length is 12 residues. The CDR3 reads CSASQGSNEQYF. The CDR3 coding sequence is TGCAGTGCTAGTCAGGGTTCCAACGAGCAGTACTTC.

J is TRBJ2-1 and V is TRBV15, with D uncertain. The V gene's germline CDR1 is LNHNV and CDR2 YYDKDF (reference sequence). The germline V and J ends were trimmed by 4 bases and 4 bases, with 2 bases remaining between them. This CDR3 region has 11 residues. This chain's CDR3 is CATSKYNEQFF. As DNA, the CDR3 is TGTGCCACCAGCAAGTACAATGAGCAGTTCTTC.

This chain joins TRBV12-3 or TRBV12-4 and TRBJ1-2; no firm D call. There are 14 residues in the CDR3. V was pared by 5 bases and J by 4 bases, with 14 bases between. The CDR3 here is CASSPRTESYGYTF. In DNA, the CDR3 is TGTGCCAGCAGTCCCCGAACAGAAAGCTATGGCTACACCTTC.

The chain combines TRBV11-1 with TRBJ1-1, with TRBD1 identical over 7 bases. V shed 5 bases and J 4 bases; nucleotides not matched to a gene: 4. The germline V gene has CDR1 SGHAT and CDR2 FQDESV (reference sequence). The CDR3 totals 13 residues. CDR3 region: CASSRTGFTEAFF. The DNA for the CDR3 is TGTGCCAGCAGCAGGACAGGATTCACTGAAGCTTTCTTT.

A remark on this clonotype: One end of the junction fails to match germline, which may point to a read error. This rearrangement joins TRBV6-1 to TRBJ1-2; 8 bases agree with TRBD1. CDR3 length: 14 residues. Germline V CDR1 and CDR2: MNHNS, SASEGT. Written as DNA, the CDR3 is TGTGCCGGCAGTGAGAGCAGGGGGCCGTATGGCTACACCTTC. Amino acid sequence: CAGSESRGPYGYTF.

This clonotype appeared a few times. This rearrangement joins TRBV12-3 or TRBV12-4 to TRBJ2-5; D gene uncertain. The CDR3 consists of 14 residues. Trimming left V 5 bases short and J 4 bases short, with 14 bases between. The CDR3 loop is CASSPPGPAETQYF. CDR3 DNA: TGTGCCAGCAGTCCTCCCGGGCCGGCAGAGACCCAGTACTTC.

The CDR3 sequence is CASSVRDGEAPSSYEQYF. In DNA, the CDR3 is TGTGCCAGCAGTGTCCGGGACGGGGAGGCCCCCAGCTCCTACGAGCAGTACTTC. The chain links TRBV25-1 to TRBJ2-7; possible D gene TRBD2, 6 bases. Germline V gene sequence: CDR1 MGHDK, CDR2 SYGVNS. The V gene lost 4 bases and the J gene lost 0 bases, with 22 bases spanning the gap. The CDR3 length is 18 residues.

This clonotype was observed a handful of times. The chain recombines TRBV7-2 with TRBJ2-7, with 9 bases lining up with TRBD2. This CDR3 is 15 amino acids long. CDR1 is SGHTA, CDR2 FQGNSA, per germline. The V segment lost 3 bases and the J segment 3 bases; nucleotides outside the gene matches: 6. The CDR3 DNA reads TGTGCCAGCAGCTTGACCGGGACTAGCAACTACGAGCAGTACTTC. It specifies CASSLTGTSNYEQYF.

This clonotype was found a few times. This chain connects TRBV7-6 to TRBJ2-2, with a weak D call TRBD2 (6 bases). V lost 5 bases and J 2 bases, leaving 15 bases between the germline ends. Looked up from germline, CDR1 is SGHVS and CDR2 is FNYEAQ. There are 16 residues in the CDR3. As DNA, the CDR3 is TGTGCCAGCAGCCCTTTTGGGACTGTTAACACCGGGGAGCTGTTTTTT. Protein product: CASSPFGTVNTGELFF.

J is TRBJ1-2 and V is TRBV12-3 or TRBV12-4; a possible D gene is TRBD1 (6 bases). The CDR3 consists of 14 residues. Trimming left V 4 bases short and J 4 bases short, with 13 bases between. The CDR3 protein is CASSYQGQPYGYTF. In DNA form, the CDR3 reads TGTGCCAGCAGTTACCAAGGACAGCCCTATGGCTACACCTTC.

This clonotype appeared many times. CDR3 coding DNA: TGTGCCACCAGCCTAACGAACCGTTTTGGGACAGCCAAAAACATTCAGTACTTC. Translated: CATSLTNRFGTAKNIQYF. The chain employs TRBV24-1 and TRBJ2-4; D possibly uses TRBD1 or TRBD2 (5 bases each). This CDR3 spans 18 amino acids. V lost 7 bases and J lost 0, with 21 bases in between. Germline V gives CDR1 KGHDR, CDR2 SFDVKD.

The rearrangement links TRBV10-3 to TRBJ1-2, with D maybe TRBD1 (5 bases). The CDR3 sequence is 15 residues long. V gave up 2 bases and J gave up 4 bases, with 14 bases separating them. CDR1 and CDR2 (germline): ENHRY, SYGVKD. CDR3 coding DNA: TGTGCCATCAGTGAGGCGATCGGGGCCGGCTATGGCTACACCTTC. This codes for CAISEAIGAGYGYTF.

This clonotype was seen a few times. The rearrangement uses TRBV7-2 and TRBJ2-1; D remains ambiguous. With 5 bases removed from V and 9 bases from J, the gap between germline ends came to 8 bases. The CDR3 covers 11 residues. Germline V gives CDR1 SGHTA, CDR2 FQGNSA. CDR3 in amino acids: CASSLTLEQFF. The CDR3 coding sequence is TGTGCCAGCAGCCTGACCCTTGAGCAGTTCTTC.

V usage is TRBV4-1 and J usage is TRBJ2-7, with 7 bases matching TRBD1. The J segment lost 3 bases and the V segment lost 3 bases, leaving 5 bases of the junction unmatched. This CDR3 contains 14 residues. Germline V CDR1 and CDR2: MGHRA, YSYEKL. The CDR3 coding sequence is TGCGCCAGCAGCCAGCCGGGACAGCTCTACGAGCAGTACTTC. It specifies CASSQPGQLYEQYF.

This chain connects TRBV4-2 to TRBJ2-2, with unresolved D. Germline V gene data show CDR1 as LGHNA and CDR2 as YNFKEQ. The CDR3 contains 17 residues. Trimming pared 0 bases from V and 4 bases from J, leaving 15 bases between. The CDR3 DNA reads TGTGCCAGCAGCCAAGAAGTAGTTCTCACCCCCACCGGGGAGCTGTTTTTT. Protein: CASSQEVVLTPTGELFF.

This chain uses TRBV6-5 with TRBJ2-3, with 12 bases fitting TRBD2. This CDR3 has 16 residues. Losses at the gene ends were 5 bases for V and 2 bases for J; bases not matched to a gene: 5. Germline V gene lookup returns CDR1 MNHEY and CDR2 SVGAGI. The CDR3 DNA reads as TGTGCCAGCAGTCCTACTAGCGGGGGGAACACAGATACGCAGTATTTT. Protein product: CASSPTSGGNTDTQYF.

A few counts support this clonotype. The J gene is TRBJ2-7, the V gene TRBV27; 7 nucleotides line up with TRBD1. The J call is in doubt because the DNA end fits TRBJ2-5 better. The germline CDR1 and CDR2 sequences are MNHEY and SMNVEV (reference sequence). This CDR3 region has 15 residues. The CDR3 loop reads CASGTEGVRTKTQYF. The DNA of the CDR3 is TGTGCCTCCGGGACAGAAGGGGTTCGGACGAAGACCCAGTACTTC.

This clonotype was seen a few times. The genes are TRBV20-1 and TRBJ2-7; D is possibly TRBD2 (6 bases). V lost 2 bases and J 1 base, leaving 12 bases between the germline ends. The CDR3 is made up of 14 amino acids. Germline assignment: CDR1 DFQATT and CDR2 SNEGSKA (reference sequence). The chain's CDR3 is CSARSGRISYEQYF. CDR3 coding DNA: TGCAGTGCTAGATCGGGGAGGATATCCTACGAGCAGTACTTC.

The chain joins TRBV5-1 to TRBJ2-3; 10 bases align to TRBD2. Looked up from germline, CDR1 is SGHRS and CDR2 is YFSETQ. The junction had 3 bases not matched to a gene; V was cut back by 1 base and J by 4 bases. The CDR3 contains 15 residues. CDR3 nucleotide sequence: TGCGCCAGCAGCTTGCAAAGCGGGGGGGCAGATACGCAGTATTTT. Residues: CASSLQSGGADTQYF.

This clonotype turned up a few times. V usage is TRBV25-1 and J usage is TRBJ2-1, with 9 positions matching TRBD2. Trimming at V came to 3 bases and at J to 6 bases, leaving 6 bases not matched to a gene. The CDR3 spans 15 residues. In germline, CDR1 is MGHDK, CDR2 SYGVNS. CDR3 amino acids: CASSDQRGDLNEQFF. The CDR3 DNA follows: TGTGCCAGCAGTGATCAGCGGGGGGACCTCAATGAGCAGTTCTTC.